This is a list of T cell receptor beta chains from one sample in a study of regulatory T cells in long-lasting Graves disease. Each CDR3 protein gets one entry after TCRdb re-called the multiplex PCR reads with MiXCR. Among a few hundred thousand distinct CDR3 sequences listed, roughly 13% were seen once. This sample was shared with a second study, whose subject was T cells in Graves' hyperthyroidism and ophthalmopathy.

The sample here was peripheral blood mononuclear cells (PBMCs), taken at new diagnosis, from a patient treated with antithyroid drugs. Every receptor here comes from a man aged 30-40 years with Graves disease. CDR3s include the opening cysteine and the closing phenylalanine or tryptophan. A D gene is named only where the DNA matches it firmly. The listing skips clone size in some rows; elsewhere it reads once, few, many or a size class.

d_call,clone_size,v_call,j_call,cdr3_nt,cdr3_aa
TRBD2,NA,TRBV7-8,TRBJ2-2,TGTGCCAGCACCCCTCCGGGACTAGCGGGAGGTTCCGGGGAGCTGTTTTTT,CASTPPGLAGGSGELFF
NA,NA,TRBV19,TRBJ2-5,TGTGCCAGTAGTCACACTCAGGGGAAAGAGACCCAGTACTTC,CASSHTQGKETQYF
NA,many,TRBV7-9,TRBJ1-1,TGTGCCAGCAGACTTAGGCGATTGAACACTGAAGCTTTCTTT,CASRLRRLNTEAFF
TRBD1,NA,TRBV5-1,TRBJ2-7,TGCGCCAGCAGCATCCTCGGGACAGGGTCCTACGAGCAGTACTTC,CASSILGTGSYEQYF
NA,NA,TRBV29-1,TRBJ2-7,TGCAGCGTTGTCATGGGAACCAGCTCCTACGAGCAGTACTTC,CSVVMGTSSYEQYF
NA,many,TRBV20-1,TRBJ2-7,TGCAGTGCTAGAAAGGACGGAGGGGCCTACGAGCAGTACTTC,CSARKDGGAYEQYF
NA,NA,TRBV5-1,TRBJ1-2,TGCGCCAGCTACGGACAAGGGGACTATGGCTACACCTTC,CASYGQGDYGYTF
NA,many,TRBV6-1,TRBJ2-1,TGTGCCAGCAGGCGCGACTTGCGCGGAGCCTACAATGAGCAGTTCTTC,CASRRDLRGAYNEQFF
NA,many,TRBV7-2,TRBJ2-2,TGTGCCAGCAGCTTTCTGGCCGGAACCGGGGAGCTGTTTTTT,CASSFLAGTGELFF
NA,few,TRBV5-1,TRBJ2-1,TGCGCCAGCAGCTTGTTGTCGGGGGCTAGCGACTTCCCCAATGAGCAGTTCTTC,CASSLLSGASDFPNEQFF
NA,NA,TRBV5-1,TRBJ1-1,TGCGCCAACAGCTCGGACAGGAACACTGAAGCTTTCTTT,CANSSDRNTEAFF
TRBD1,NA,TRBV18,TRBJ2-3,TGTGCCAGCTCTGTCGGGACAGGGTCAGATACGCAGTATTTT,CASSVGTGSDTQYF
NA,few,TRBV18,TRBJ2-1,TGTGCCAGCTCACCACGGCGGAGTTTGAGTGAGCAGTTCTTC,CASSPRRSLSEQFF
NA,many,TRBV7-8,TRBJ1-1,TGTGCCAGCAGCTTGATAGCTGAAGCTTTCTTT,CASSLIAEAFF
NA,many,TRBV12-3/TRBV12-4,TRBJ2-1,TGTGCCAGCAGTCCCACAGACTGGGCCCAGCCCTACAATGAGCAGTTCTTC,CASSPTDWAQPYNEQFF
TRBD2,NA,TRBV5-8,TRBJ2-1,TGTGCCAGCAGCTTGTGGTCTAGCGGAAACAATGAGCAGTTCTTC,CASSLWSSGNNEQFF
NA,NA,TRBV5-1,TRBJ2-7,TGCGCCAGCCGAGTCGACGACTACGAGCAGTACTTC,CASRVDDYEQYF
TRBD1,many,TRBV6-1,TRBJ1-4,TGTGCCAGCAGTGACACAGGGGGCGCAGGTGAAAAACTGTTTTTT,CASSDTGGAGEKLFF
TRBD1,NA,TRBV25-1,TRBJ1-5,TGTGCCAGCAGTTGGACAGGGCCGAATCAGCCCCAGCATTTT,CASSWTGPNQPQHF
NA,many,TRBV3-1,TRBJ1-5,TGTGCCAGCAGCCAAGATTTGGCCCTCAATCAGCCCCAGCATTTT,CASSQDLALNQPQHF
NA,NA,TRBV19,TRBJ1-5,TGTGCCAGTGCCGGGACAAGCAATCAGCCCCAGCATTTT,CASAGTSNQPQHF
TRBD2,few,TRBV6-1,TRBJ2-1,TGTGCCAGCAGTCCTCTAGCGGGAGAATACAATGAGCAGTTCTTC,CASSPLAGEYNEQFF
TRBD1,NA,TRBV2,TRBJ1-5,TGTGCCAGCTCGACGGACAGGGGTAGCAATCAGCCCCGGCATTTT,CASSTDRGSNQPRHF
TRBD2,many,TRBV24-1,TRBJ2-3,TGTGCCACCGGCGAGGCTGAAGCGGGAGTCCAGGATACGCAGTATTTT,CATGEAEAGVQDTQYF
NA,once,TRBV7-2,TRBJ2-1,TGCGCCAGCAGCCAAGGGACACGGGGGGATGAGCAGTTCTTC,CASSQGTRGDEQFF
TRBD2,NA,TRBV20-1,TRBJ2-7,TGCAGTGCCACGAAGACCGGGCTAGCGGGAGAGTCAGCCTACGAGCAGTACTTC,CSATKTGLAGESAYEQYF